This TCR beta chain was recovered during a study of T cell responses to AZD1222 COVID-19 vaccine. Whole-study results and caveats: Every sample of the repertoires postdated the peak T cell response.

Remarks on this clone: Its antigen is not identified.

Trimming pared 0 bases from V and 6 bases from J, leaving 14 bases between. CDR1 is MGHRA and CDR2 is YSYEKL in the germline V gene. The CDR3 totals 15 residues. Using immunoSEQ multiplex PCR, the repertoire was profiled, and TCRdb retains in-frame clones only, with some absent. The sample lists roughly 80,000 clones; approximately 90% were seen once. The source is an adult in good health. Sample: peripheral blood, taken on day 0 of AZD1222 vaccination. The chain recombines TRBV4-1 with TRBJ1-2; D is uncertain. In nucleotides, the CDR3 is TGCGCCAGCAGCCAAGAGGGCAGGAGGGAGAATGGCTACACCTTC. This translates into CASSQEGRRENGYTF.